Described below is a single T cell receptor (beta chain) sequence and its context. This record comes from a study of CD8 T cells in Susac syndrome. After removal of 6 bases from V and 2 bases from J, the junction contained 7 bases not matched to a gene. Looked up from germline, CDR1 is MNHEY and CDR2 is SMNVEV (reference sequence). This CDR3 is 15 amino acids long. RNA, at roughly 0.45 to 1 ug, was reverse transcribed with random hexamers. TCRdb recomputed calls from the immunoSEQ multiplex PCR reads with MiXCR, one row per CDR3 protein. The sample yields roughly 330,000 distinct CDR3 sequences, about 90% seen once.

This clonotype was obtained from a human donor with multiple sclerosis. Sequenced material: CD4+ T cells from PBMCs. The chain uses TRBV27 and TRBJ1-1, with 9 bases that match TRBD1. Written as DNA, the CDR3 is TGTGCCAGCAGGACGGACAGGGGCCTAAACACTGAAGCTTTCTTT. It yields the protein CASRTDRGLNTEAFF.